These T cell receptor beta chains were read from a single sample in a study of T cell repertoires in cytomegalovirus infection. TCRdb independently ran MiXCR on the reads; one entry per CDR3 protein. This table has approximately 500,000 distinct CDR3 sequences, about 11% appearing once. Sequenced sample: PBMCs. The receptor set was obtained from a human donor in good health (CMV status not recorded). Some clones in this sample may be carry-over from other donors' samples. Each CDR3 is given with its conserved first and last residue. A D gene is named only where the DNA matches it firmly. Rows may omit the clone size; those that give it use once, few, many or a size class.

TRBV2,TRBJ2-1,-,many,TGTGCCAGCGTTACCCGGGAGCTCACCTACAATGAGCAGTTCTTC,CASVTRELTYNEQFF
TRBV20-1,TRBJ2-7,-,few,TGCAGTGCTAGAGTACTCTCCTACGAGCAGTACTTC,CSARVLSYEQYF
TRBV28,TRBJ2-2,-,few,TGTGCCACCAGGACTACCGGGGAGCTGTTTTTT,CATRTTGELFF
TRBV12-5,TRBJ1-1,TRBD1,many,TGTGCTAGTGGCACCCGACAGGGGAGAGGGAACACTGAAGCTTTCTTT,CASGTRQGRGNTEAFF
TRBV7-9,TRBJ2-1,-,-,TGTGCCAGCAGCCCCCCGGGGAGGAACAATGAGCAGTTCTTC,CASSPPGRNNEQFF
TRBV20-1,TRBJ1-2,TRBD1,-,TGCAGTGCCCGGGACAGGGAGCTACCTAACTATGGCTTCACCTTC,CSARDRELPNYGFTF
TRBV7-9,TRBJ2-7,-,few,TGTGCCAGCAGCTCGCTTTCCGGTGAGCTCGAGCAGTACTTC,CASSSLSGELEQYF
TRBV7-2,TRBJ1-4,-,many,TGTGCCAGCAGCTTAGGACAGGAGTCCAATGAAAAACTGTTTTTT,CASSLGQESNEKLFF
TRBV5-5,TRBJ2-5,TRBD1,few,TGTGCCAGCAGCTATGGGACAGCCATTAAAGAGACCCAGTACTTC,CASSYGTAIKETQYF
TRBV12-3/TRBV12-4,TRBJ2-5,TRBD2,-,TGTGCCAGCAGTTTCTGGCCTAGCGGAGACATAATTCAAGAGACCCAGTACTTC,CASSFWPSGDIIQETQYF
TRBV19,TRBJ1-5,TRBD1,-,TGTGCCAGTAGTATGGCGACAGGGGGCGGCAATCAGCCCCAGCATTTT,CASSMATGGGNQPQHF
TRBV20-1,TRBJ2-3,TRBD2,-,TGCAGTGCTCACGGCGGGGGGCGAACAGATACGCAGTATTTT,CSAHGGGRTDTQYF
TRBV3-1,TRBJ1-1,-,many,TGTGCCAGCAGCCAAAGGACAGACCTGGGCACTGAAGCTTTCTTT,CASSQRTDLGTEAFF
TRBV5-4,TRBJ1-2,-,many,TGTGCCAGCAGCTTGGGGGGTCTAGGAGTCTATGGCTACACCTTC,CASSLGGLGVYGYTF
TRBV19,TRBJ1-1,-,-,TGTGCCAGCGGGGCCCCGATCGGGATGAGCACTGAAGCTTTCTTT,CASGAPIGMSTEAFF
TRBV11-2,TRBJ1-3,-,many,TGTGCCAGCAGCTTTTGGACTCCTAAAAGCTCTGGAAACACCATATATTTT,CASSFWTPKSSGNTIYF
TRBV16,TRBJ2-5,-,few,TGTGCCAGCAGCCAATCACGGGGCGGAGAGACCCAGTACTTC,CASSQSRGGETQYF
TRBV6-1,TRBJ1-1,-,many,TGTGCCAGCAGAGAAGACAAAGGGTTCAGCATAACTGAAGCTTTCTTT,CASREDKGFSITEAFF
TRBV6-5,TRBJ2-5,TRBD2,many,TGTGCCAGCAGTTACGGACTAGGAAAAGAGACCCAGTACTTC,CASSYGLGKETQYF
TRBV5-1,TRBJ2-1,TRBD2,few,TGCGCCAGCAGCGAGACTAGCGGGAGGAACTACAATGAGCAGTTCTTC,CASSETSGRNYNEQFF
TRBV20-1,TRBJ2-7,-,-,TGCAGTGCTACCCGACAGGTAACGGGCTACGAGCAGTACTTC,CSATRQVTGYEQYF
TRBV12-3/TRBV12-4,TRBJ1-3,-,many,TGTGCCAGCAGATCCGACAGGAGCTCTGGAAACACCATATATTTT,CASRSDRSSGNTIYF
TRBV7-7,TRBJ2-2,-,many,TGTGCTAGCAGCTTAGCCAGGAACACCGGGGAGCTGTTTTTT,CASSLARNTGELFF
TRBV19,TRBJ1-2,-,many,TGTGCCAGTAGTTTAGCCGGGACGACTCGGGATGGCTACACCTTC,CASSLAGTTRDGYTF
TRBV7-6,TRBJ2-1,TRBD2,few,TGTGCCAGCAGCTTAGGAGTCGGGACTAGCTACAATGAGCAGTTCTTC,CASSLGVGTSYNEQFF
TRBV7-2,TRBJ2-3,TRBD2,many,TGTGCCAGCAGCTCTAAGCGGGGTGGCACAGATACGCAGTATTTT,CASSSKRGGTDTQYF
TRBV6-2/TRBV6-3,TRBJ2-1,TRBD2,many,TGTGCCAGCAGTTACCCTCTCGGGGGGTCTTCCTACAATGAGCAGTTCTTC,CASSYPLGGSSYNEQFF
TRBV3-1,TRBJ1-1,TRBD1,-,TGTGCCAGCAGCCAGCAATCGGGACAGCCGGGCACTGAAGCTTTCTTT,CASSQQSGQPGTEAFF
TRBV4-2,TRBJ2-3,TRBD2,few,TGTGCCAGCAGATCTAGCGGGGGGGATACGCAGTATTTT,CASRSSGGDTQYF
TRBV7-2,TRBJ2-7,-,many,TGTGCCAGCAGCTACTCGGGCGGGGGCCGCTACGAGCAGTACTTC,CASSYSGGGRYEQYF
TRBV7-2,TRBJ2-1,TRBD2,many,TGTGCCAGCAGCTTGGGACTAGCGGGGCCCTCTGGGAAGGTGCAGTTCTTC,CASSLGLAGPSGKVQFF
TRBV15,TRBJ1-4,-,few,TGTGCCACCAGCAGAGTTTGGACTAATGAAAAACTGTTTTTT,CATSRVWTNEKLFF
TRBV29-1,TRBJ2-7,TRBD2,-,TGCAGCGTGAGGGGGTTGGGACTAGTCGGAAACGAGCAGTACTTC,CSVRGLGLVGNEQYF
TRBV12-3/TRBV12-4,TRBJ1-5,-,many,TGTGCCAGCCAGGGGCAGTCTAATCAGCCCCAGCATTTT,CASQGQSNQPQHF
TRBV7-8,TRBJ2-5,-,many,TGTGCCAGCAGCTTATTACATAACCAAGAGACCCAGTACTTC,CASSLLHNQETQYF
TRBV25-1,TRBJ2-2,TRBD1,few,TGTGCCAGCAGTGCCCGACAGGGGGCCGCCGGGGAGCTGTTTTTT,CASSARQGAAGELFF
TRBV11-2,TRBJ1-5,-,few,TGTGCCAGCAGCTTAGATGCGGGGATTCAGCAGCCCCAGCATTTT,CASSLDAGIQQPQHF
TRBV7-3,TRBJ2-3,-,-,TGTGCCAGCAGCCCCCTAGGGACAACGAGCACAGATACGCAGTATTTT,CASSPLGTTSTDTQYF
TRBV28,TRBJ2-5,TRBD1,-,TGTGCCAGCAGTATGCGGGACAGGGATTTCGAGACCCAGTACTTC,CASSMRDRDFETQYF
TRBV12-3/TRBV12-4,TRBJ1-1,TRBD1,few,TGTGCCGGAAGACAGGGGGTGAACACTGAAGCTTTCTTT,CAGRQGVNTEAFF
TRBV28,TRBJ2-1,-,many,TGTGCCAGCAGGACCTCCGGGACTTCCTACAATGAGCAGTTCTTC,CASRTSGTSYNEQFF
TRBV19,TRBJ1-5,-,many,TGTGCCAGTAGTATTATCCGGAGCAATCAGCCCCAGCATTTT,CASSIIRSNQPQHF
TRBV18,TRBJ2-7,-,-,TGTGCCAGCTCACCCGAAGGGTTCGAGCAGTACTTC,CASSPEGFEQYF
TRBV7-6,TRBJ2-2,-,many,TGTGCCAGCAGCCGTCGTGGGCAGGGTATTAGCACCGGGGAGCTGTTTTTT,CASSRRGQGISTGELFF
TRBV5-6,TRBJ1-1,-,-,TGTGCCAGCAGCTTGGCGGGAACAGGACCCCCGGACACTGAAGCTTTCTTT,CASSLAGTGPPDTEAFF
TRBV5-4,TRBJ1-2,TRBD1,many,TGTGCCAGCAGACAGACAGGGGGCTATGGCTACACCTTC,CASRQTGGYGYTF